This T cell receptor (beta chain) was sequenced during a study of control samples from healthy donors and cancer patients. Assay: immunoSEQ multiplex PCR; the TCRdb copy retains only in-frame clones and omits some. Of 130,000 or so clones in the sample, roughly 88% are singletons; the top ten hold approximately 3.2%. Germline V gives CDR1 KGHSH, CDR2 LQKENI. Trimming removed 4 bases from V and 1 base from J, with 8 bases in between. CDR3 length: 13 residues. This chain uses TRBV18 with TRBJ2-7, with no clear D. The sample comprised blood. The sequence was obtained from a man aged 50 to 60 in good health. The CDR3 loop reads CASSLERSYEQYF. In DNA, the CDR3 is TGTGCCAGCTCACTCGAAAGGTCCTACGAGCAGTACTTC.